Below are 28 T cell receptor beta chains sequenced from a single sample in a study of T cell clonotyping in hematopoietic cell transplantation. Noted time point: recipient sample about 28 days before transplant, after cytoreduction. The repertoire was sequenced with immunoSEQ multiplex PCR; TCRdb's copy has only in-frame clones and lacks some. The sample includes roughly 24,000 clones, roughly 84% of them seen just once. This specimen was peripheral blood mononuclear cells, taken before stem cell transplant. The receptors shown here come from a woman aged 55-70 years with acute myeloid leukemia. Some clones in this sample may be carry-over from other donors' samples.

The chain combines TRBV5-6 with TRBJ2-7, with D tentatively TRBD1 or TRBD2 (5 bases each). Per the germline V gene, CDR1 is SGHDT and CDR2 is YYEEEE. The CDR3 has 13 amino acids. The V end was cut by 3 bases, the J end by 0 bases, with 7 bases between. CDR3 residues: CASSWGTSYEQYF. CDR3 nucleotides: TGTGCCAGCAGCTGGGGGACCTCCTACGAGCAGTACTTC.

The rearrangement joins TRBV10-3 to TRBJ2-5; unclear D gene. The CDR3 spans 12 residues. The germline gives CDR1 ENHRY, CDR2 SYGVKD. Trimming cost V 3 bases and J 5 bases, with 7 bases left between them. This chain's CDR3 is CAISDPTETQYF. DNA of the CDR3: TGTGCCATCAGTGACCCAACGGAGACCCAGTACTTC.

This clone was recorded once. The chain joins TRBV2 to TRBJ1-5; D might be TRBD1 (6 bases). This CDR3 spans 15 amino acids. From germline, CDR1 is SNHLY and CDR2 FYNNEI. V lost 2 bases and J 2 bases, leaving 10 bases between the germline ends. CDR3 amino acids: CASSETAGGNQPQHF. Written as DNA, the CDR3 is TGTGCCAGCAGTGAAACGGCAGGGGGCAATCAGCCCCAGCATTTT.

The gene calls are TRBV20-1 and TRBJ2-1; D is possibly TRBD2 (5 bases). The ends were cut back, 5 bases at V and 8 bases at J, with 10 bases in the middle. CDR1 and CDR2 from the germline V gene are DFQATT and SNEGSKA (reference sequence). This CDR3 has 11 residues. The CDR3 sequence is CSAATRDEQFF. CDR3 DNA: TGCAGTGCTGCAACTAGAGATGAGCAGTTCTTC.

V and J are TRBV5-6 and TRBJ1-3, with D uncertain. Trimming left V 4 bases short and J 3 bases short, with 14 bases between. The CDR3 is 15 residues long. Germline assignment: CDR1 SGHDT and CDR2 YYEEEE. CDR3 DNA sequence: TGTGCCAGCAGCCTCAGTAGGGTGCTTGGAAACACCATATATTTT. Translated, it gives CASSLSRVLGNTIYF.

The J gene is TRBJ1-4, the V gene TRBV25-1, with a possible D match to TRBD1 (6 bases). Per the germline V gene, CDR1 is MGHDK and CDR2 is SYGVNS. Trimming removed 8 bases from V and 5 bases from J, with 15 bases in between. CDR3 length: 14 residues. CDR3 loop: CASQDSGGNEKLFF. The CDR3 DNA reads TGTGCCAGCCAAGACAGCGGGGGCAATGAAAAACTGTTTTTT.

The chain has TRBV21-1 and TRBJ2-1; the table's D call, TRBD1, was not checked against the DNA. TRBV21-1 represents a pseudogene. The CDR3 consists of 16 residues. CDR3 sequence reads: CASSKAGTSSYNEQFF. The CDR3 DNA reads TGTGCCAGCAGCAAAGCGGGGACAAGTTCCTACAATGAGCAGTTCTTC.

The V and J genes are TRBV30 and TRBJ1-3; D is possibly TRBD1 (6 bases). CDR1 GTSNPN and CDR2 SVGIG come from the germline V gene (reference sequence). This CDR3 has 17 amino acids. Trimming left V 3 bases short and J 2 bases short, with 20 bases between. The CDR3 here is CAWSAATGNHAGNTIYF. The CDR3 DNA reads TGTGCCTGGAGCGCCGCTACAGGGAATCATGCTGGAAACACCATATATTTT.

This chain connects TRBV27 to TRBJ2-7; D gene ambiguous. V lost 4 bases to trimming and J lost 3 bases, with 10 bases between them. CDR1 MNHEY and CDR2 SMNVEV come from the germline V gene (reference sequence). The CDR3 covers 13 residues. The CDR3: CASSSTLDYEQYF. DNA of the CDR3: TGTGCCAGCAGTTCGACTCTAGACTACGAGCAGTACTTC.

The chain uses TRBV9 and TRBJ2-5; 13 bases align to TRBD2. With 2 bases clipped from V and 5 bases from J, the junction kept 6 bases outside the gene matches. Germline CDR1 reads SGDLS; CDR2 reads YYNGEE. The CDR3 contains 16 residues. CDR3 bases: TGTGCCAGCAGCGTCGGACTAGCGGGAGTATGGGAGACCCAGTACTTC. Its protein is CASSVGLAGVWETQYF.

The chain links TRBV19 to TRBJ1-1, with TRBD1 matching over 10 bases. Germline values: CDR1 LNHDA, CDR2 SQIVND (reference sequence). The CDR3 extends over 14 amino acids. V was pared by 5 bases and J by 4 bases, with 4 bases of the junction left unmatched. The chain's CDR3 is CASSHRTGGTEAFF. CDR3 bases: TGTGCCAGTAGTCATAGGACAGGGGGCACTGAAGCTTTCTTT.

The chain joins TRBV19 to TRBJ1-5, with 7 bases matching TRBD1. From germline, CDR1 is LNHDA and CDR2 SQIVND (reference sequence). V lost 6 bases to trimming and J lost 5 bases; unmatched junction nucleotides: 4. CDR3 length: 13 amino acids. CDR3 sequence: CASSQGQYQPQHF. The CDR3 region has the DNA TGTGCCAGTAGCCAGGGACAGTATCAGCCCCAGCATTTT.

The CDR3 protein is CASSLDFGVRNTEAFF. In DNA, the CDR3 is TGTGCCAGCAGCTTAGATTTTGGGGTTCGGAACACTGAAGCTTTCTTT. The gene calls are TRBV11-2 and TRBJ1-1; no clear D gene. The germline V and J ends were trimmed by 0 bases and 1 base, with 12 bases remaining between them. The germline V gene encodes CDR1 SGHAT and CDR2 FQNNGV. The CDR3 loop spans 16 amino acids.

In its sample, this clone was seen once. The chain combines TRBV19 with TRBJ2-5; the match to TRBD1 covers 10 bases. The trim removed 3 bases at V and 4 bases at J, leaving 5 bases unmatched. The CDR3 length is 15 residues. The germline V gene encodes CDR1 LNHDA and CDR2 SQIVND (reference sequence). As DNA, the CDR3 is TGTGCCAGTAGTATTTATCGGACAGGGGGAGAGACCCAGTACTTC. This encodes CASSIYRTGGETQYF.

The chain carries TRBV7-9 and TRBJ1-4; D remains unclear. CDR1 and CDR2 from the germline V gene are SEHNR and FQNEAQ (reference sequence). This CDR3 is built from 15 residues. V dropped 2 bases and J dropped 3 bases, with 10 bases sitting between them. The CDR3 protein is CASSLIKGPNEKLFF. In DNA, the CDR3 is TGTGCCAGCAGCTTAATTAAGGGTCCTAATGAAAAACTGTTTTTT.

The chain is built from TRBV7-9 and TRBJ1-2, with 11 positions matching TRBD1. Germline CDR1 is SEHNR and CDR2 is FQNEAQ (reference sequence). This CDR3 has 13 amino acids. Trimming at V came to 1 base and at J to 8 bases, leaving 0 bases not matched to a gene. CDR3 sequence (DNA): TGTGCCAGCAGCTTAGGGACAGGGGGCGGCTACACCTTC. Its protein is CASSLGTGGGYTF.

This clone was seen a few times. The chain couples TRBV11-1 to TRBJ2-1, with a tentative D call TRBD2 (5 bases). Looked up from germline, CDR1 is SGHAT and CDR2 is FQDESV (reference sequence). The V and J ends lost 5 bases and 8 bases respectively, with 19 bases between them. The CDR3 runs to 15 residues. CDR3: CASSSGEWPEHEQFF. The CDR3 DNA follows: TGTGCCAGCAGCAGTGGGGAGTGGCCCGAGCATGAGCAGTTCTTC.

This chain joins TRBV19 and TRBJ1-5; D is uncertain. Trimming left V 7 bases short and J 3 bases short, with 10 bases between. The germline CDR1 and CDR2 sequences are LNHDA and SQIVND (reference sequence). There are 13 residues in the CDR3. DNA for the CDR3: TGTGCCAGTATCGGGAACCTCAATCAGCCCCAGCATTTT. Translated: CASIGNLNQPQHF.

The chain couples TRBV19 to TRBJ1-1; D not certain. The CDR3 is made up of 16 amino acids. Looked up from germline, CDR1 is LNHDA and CDR2 is SQIVND (reference sequence). V dropped 9 bases and J dropped 5 bases, with 25 bases sitting between them. The CDR3 region has the DNA TGTGCCAGCATAAGGCCAGGCGCCGGCCTGAGAACTGAAGCTTTCTTT. Protein product: CASIRPGAGLRTEAFF.

V and J are TRBV4-1 and TRBJ2-7; D tentatively fits TRBD1 or TRBD2 (5 bases each). The CDR3 loop spans 14 amino acids. Germline CDR1 and CDR2: MGHRA and YSYEKL. V lost 3 bases to trimming and J lost 0 bases, with 9 bases between them. The CDR3 sequence is CASSQPGASYEQYF. In nucleotides, the CDR3 is TGCGCCAGCAGCCAGCCCGGGGCCTCCTACGAGCAGTACTTC.

The V gene is TRBV19, the J gene TRBJ2-6; the D gene is possibly TRBD1 (5 bases). This CDR3 has 15 residues. The germline CDR1 and CDR2 sequences are LNHDA and SQIVND (reference sequence). Trimming removed 6 bases from V and 2 bases from J, with 11 bases in between. CDR3 DNA sequence: TGTGCCAGTAGCCTGACAGTTGCTGGGGCCAACGTCCTGACTTTC. Residues: CASSLTVAGANVLTF.

The J gene is TRBJ2-1, the V gene TRBV11-3; TRBD2 matches at 13 bases. This CDR3 has 16 amino acids. CDR1 is SGHNT and CDR2 is YENEEA in the germline V gene. V shed 5 bases and J 9 bases; nucleotides not matched to a gene: 10. CDR3 in DNA: TGTGCCAGCAGCCCAGGGGGGACTAGCGGGAAGGGTGAGCAGTTCTTC. This sequence encodes CASSPGGTSGKGEQFF.

This rearrangement joins TRBV6-1 to TRBJ1-1; D is perhaps TRBD1 (5 bases). The CDR3 has 13 amino acids. Germline V lookup: CDR1 MNHNS, CDR2 SASEGT. V shed 6 bases and J shed 2 bases, with 10 bases lying between them. The CDR3 region is CASRRGTNTEAFF. For the CDR3, the DNA is TGTGCCAGCAGGAGGGGAACAAACACTGAAGCTTTCTTT.

The chain is built from TRBV10-2 and TRBJ2-5, with D perhaps TRBD1 (6 bases). Deletions cut 0 bases from V and 11 bases from J, with 16 bases between. This CDR3 is built from 14 residues. CDR1 and CDR2 (germline): WSHSY, SAAADI. The CDR3 nucleotides are TGCGCCAGCAGTGAGTCGGATACAGGGTGGGAGCAGTACTTC. It is translated as CASSESDTGWEQYF.

As DNA, the CDR3 is TGTGCCAGCAGCGTCCAATTGGGGACGCCATCCTACGAGCAGTACTTC. It specifies CASSVQLGTPSYEQYF. The chain carries TRBV7-2 and TRBJ2-7; D might be TRBD1 or TRBD2, each matching 5 bases. This CDR3 is 16 amino acids long. Trimming removed 5 bases at V and 1 base at J, with 18 bases between. CDR1 SGHTA and CDR2 FQGNSA come from the germline V gene.

The V and J genes are TRBV2 and TRBJ2-3; no firm D call. CDR1 is SNHLY and CDR2 is FYNNEI in the germline V gene. The CDR3 consists of 12 residues. Trimming cost V 11 bases and J 2 bases, with 11 bases left between them. Here the CDR3 DNA reads TGTGCCCGCACCAAGGACACAGATACGCAGTATTTT. Its translation: CARTKDTDTQYF.

This chain joins TRBV6-1 and TRBJ1-3; D unresolved. In germline, CDR1 is MNHNS, CDR2 SASEGT. The CDR3 spans 15 residues. The V gene lost 0 bases and the J gene lost 4 bases, with 10 bases spanning the gap. CDR3 nucleotides: TGTGCCAGCAGTGAAGCGAGCGCGTCCGGAAACACCATATATTTT. Protein: CASSEASASGNTIYF.

This clone was seen once. The chain uses TRBV6-4 and TRBJ2-2, with D possibly being TRBD1 (5 bases). The CDR3 spans 14 residues. Trimming stripped 9 bases from V and 4 bases from J, with 15 bases between. The V gene's germline CDR1 is MRHNA and CDR2 SNTAGT. This chain's CDR3 is CARTAISGTGELFF. The CDR3 DNA reads as TGTGCCAGGACAGCGATTTCGGGCACCGGGGAGCTGTTTTTT.